The present T cell receptor (beta chain) was sequenced within a study of spatial heterogeneity in lung cancer. Every molecule of TCR cDNA had its own unique molecular identifier. TCRdb reprocessed the 5' RACE reads with MiXCR, giving one entry per CDR3 protein. The table has about 4,900 distinct CDR3 sequences, less than 35% seen once. Time point here: sample taken at primary tumor resection. The CDR3 extends over 12 amino acids. From germline, CDR1 is ENHRY and CDR2 SYGVKD. The V gene lost 7 bases and the J gene lost 7 bases, with 14 bases spanning the gap. This clonotype has ten or more counts. Its antigen is undetermined. Study observations and caveats: The study found that expanded intratumoral alpha and beta TCR counts tracked tumor mutation counts.

The TCR originated in a female donor with early-stage non-small cell lung cancer. The chain recombines TRBV10-3 with TRBJ2-7; D uncertain. This material consisted of lung tumor tissue, taken at surgery. CDR3: CAIKSTAGEQYF. CDR3 DNA sequence: TGTGCCATCAAGTCAACGGCCGGAGAGCAGTACTTC.